Each of the 20 T cell receptor beta chains below was sequenced from the same sample in a study of T cell responses to AZD1222 COVID-19 vaccine. Clones were read by immunoSEQ multiplex PCR, and TCRdb kept only the in-frame ones, dropping some. The sample holds 100,000 or so clones, 85% to 90% seen once. The source material was peripheral blood, sampled on day 0 of AZD1222 vaccination. Every receptor here comes from an adult in good health.

The V call is TRBV19, the J call TRBJ2-6; TRBD1 agrees at 9 bases. The CDR3 totals 17 residues. CDR1 and CDR2 (germline): LNHDA, SQIVND (reference sequence). With 7 bases clipped from V and 2 bases from J, the junction kept 9 bases outside the gene matches. The CDR3 is CASMGGTGLAGANVLTF. DNA of the CDR3: TGTGCCAGTATGGGGGGGACAGGGCTTGCTGGGGCCAACGTCCTGACTTTC.

The table lists this clone with a count of one. V and J are TRBV28 and TRBJ1-2, with a tentative D call TRBD1 (5 bases). The germline V gene encodes CDR1 MDHEN and CDR2 SYDVKM. Trimming removed 8 bases at V and 3 bases at J, with 13 bases between. This CDR3 region has 13 residues. CDR3 region: CASGRWGDYGYTF. The CDR3 nucleotides are TGTGCCAGCGGACGGTGGGGGGACTATGGCTACACCTTC.

The chain couples TRBV7-4 to TRBJ2-5; D might be TRBD2 (5 bases). In germline, CDR1 is SGHVT, CDR2 SQSDAQ. This CDR3 has 15 amino acids. Trimming stripped 2 bases from V and 4 bases from J, with 14 bases between. The CDR3 DNA sequence: TGTGCCAGCAGCTTATATCCAAACCGGGGAGAGACCCAGTACTTC. This encodes CASSLYPNRGETQYF.

This rearrangement joins TRBV7-9 to TRBJ2-7; D call uncertain. The CDR3 extends over 12 amino acids. The V end was cut by 5 bases, the J end by 6 bases, with 11 bases between. The germline V gene has CDR1 SEHNR and CDR2 FQNEAQ (reference sequence). The CDR3 DNA reads TGTGCCAGCAGCCCCCAATGGGGCGAGCAGTACTTC. It codes for CASSPQWGEQYF.

The genes are TRBV5-1 and TRBJ1-1; 9 bases line up with TRBD1. This CDR3 has 15 residues. With V trimmed by 4 bases and J by 4 bases, 8 bases remained unmatched. CDR1 is SGHRS, CDR2 YFSETQ, per germline. CDR3 loop: CASSNRQGEGTEAFF. In DNA, the CDR3 is TGCGCCAGCAGCAACCGACAGGGGGAGGGCACTGAAGCTTTCTTT.

The gene calls are TRBV19 and TRBJ1-6, with no clear D. CDR1 is LNHDA and CDR2 is SQIVND in the germline V gene (reference sequence). The CDR3 consists of 15 residues. V lost 3 bases, J lost 4 bases, and 10 bases lay in between. CDR3 nucleotide sequence: TGTGCCAGTAGTATGGTAGGGAGATATAATTCACCCCTCCACTTT. Its protein product is CASSMVGRYNSPLHF. Looking up the rest from reference TRBV19 and TRBJ1-6 gives the full variable domain: DGGITQSPKYLFRKEGQNVTLSCEQNLNHDAMYWYRQDPGQGLRLIYYSQIVNDFQKGDIAEGYSVSREKKESFPLTVTSAQKNPTAFYLCASSMVGRYNSPLHFGNGTRLTVT.

Written as DNA, the CDR3 is TGTGCCATCAGTCCCGGGACAGTTAACTCTGGAAACACCATATATTTT. Translating it yields CAISPGTVNSGNTIYF. This chain joins TRBV10-3 and TRBJ1-3, with 7 bases aligning to TRBD1. CDR1 and CDR2 (germline): ENHRY, SYGVKD. The CDR3 extends over 16 amino acids. V shed 5 bases, J shed 0 bases, and the junction held 7 bases outside the gene matches.

The rearrangement uses TRBV20-1 and TRBJ2-7; no clear D gene. Trimming took 4 bases from V and 3 from J, leaving 4 bases between them. Germline V lookup: CDR1 DFQATT, CDR2 SNEGSKA (reference sequence). The CDR3 contains 10 residues. The CDR3 spells CSATSYEQYF. In DNA, the CDR3 is TGCAGTGCTACCAGCTACGAGCAGTACTTC.

The chain has TRBV29-1 and TRBJ2-5; D is possibly TRBD2 (5 bases). Germline CDR1 SQVTM, CDR2 ANQGSEA. The V and J ends lost 6 bases and 2 bases respectively, with 16 bases between them. The CDR3 is made up of 14 amino acids. CDR3 DNA: TGCAGCGTCGCCTCTAACCCGGGGCAAGAGACCCAGTACTTC. Amino acid sequence: CSVASNPGQETQYF.

This chain uses TRBV12-3 or TRBV12-4 with TRBJ2-7, with D perhaps matching TRBD1 (6 bases). The CDR3 totals 13 residues. Trimming pared 5 bases from V and 1 base from J, leaving 9 bases between. Here the CDR3 DNA reads TGTGCCAGCAGTGTGACAGGATCCTACGAGCAGTACTTC. It translates to CASSVTGSYEQYF.

V gene TRBV5-1 combines with J gene TRBJ2-7, with a possible D match to TRBD2 (6 bases). Trimming cost V 0 bases and J 4 bases, with 14 bases left between them. The CDR3 covers 15 residues. Germline-derived CDR1 and CDR2 are SGHRS and YFSETQ. The CDR3 DNA is TGCGCCAGCAGCTTGGTTGGGGGACTCGAATACGAGCAGTACTTC. Its translation is CASSLVGGLEYEQYF.

The table lists this clone with a count of one. The chain links TRBV6-5 to TRBJ2-2; D remains ambiguous. Trimming cost V 7 bases and J 1 base, with 13 bases left between them. The V gene's germline CDR1 is MNHEY and CDR2 SVGAGI. The CDR3 extends over 15 amino acids. The CDR3 protein is CASIFGYWNTGELFF. Here the CDR3 DNA reads TGTGCCAGCATTTTTGGCTACTGGAACACCGGGGAGCTGTTTTTT.

This clone was observed a single time. The chain is built from TRBV5-1 and TRBJ2-7; 8 bases are a match to TRBD2. The germline CDR1 and CDR2 sequences are SGHRS and YFSETQ. The CDR3 spans 14 residues. With V trimmed by 3 bases and J by 7 bases, 9 bases remained unmatched. The CDR3: CASSSGLVGREQYF. In DNA form, the CDR3 reads TGCGCCAGCAGCTCGGGACTAGTCGGGCGAGAGCAGTACTTC.

The chain recombines TRBV19 with TRBJ2-2; D not certain. V dropped 3 bases and J dropped 5 bases, with 7 bases sitting between them. CDR3 length equals 13 residues. Germline V gene sequence: CDR1 LNHDA, CDR2 SQIVND (reference sequence). CDR3 nucleotides: TGTGCCAGTAGTATGAGGCCTACCGGGGAGCTGTTTTTT. It yields the protein CASSMRPTGELFF.

This chain links TRBV7-9 with TRBJ1-6; perhaps TRBD1 as D (5 bases). The germline V and J ends were trimmed by 5 bases and 6 bases, with 17 bases remaining between them. The CDR3 runs to 16 residues. Germline loops: CDR1 SEHNR, CDR2 FQNEAQ (reference sequence). The CDR3 bases are TGTGCCAGCAGCACTACAGGAAAAGGGATTAATTCACCCCTCCACTTT. Translation: CASSTTGKGINSPLHF.

The chain links TRBV19 to TRBJ2-1, with 9 positions matching TRBD2. Losses at the gene ends were 9 bases for V and 2 bases for J; bases not matched to a gene: 5. Germline V gene data show CDR1 as LNHDA and CDR2 as SQIVND (reference sequence). The CDR3 consists of 14 residues. This CDR3 is CASLLAGPYNEQFF. In DNA, the CDR3 is TGTGCCAGCTTACTAGCGGGCCCCTACAATGAGCAGTTCTTC.

The chain has TRBV2 and TRBJ1-5; D is uncertain. V dropped 8 bases and J dropped 2 bases, with 10 bases sitting between them. The V gene's germline CDR1 is SNHLY and CDR2 FYNNEI. This CDR3 region has 13 residues. DNA for the CDR3: TGTGCCAGCCGTATTTTGGGCAATCAGCCCCAGCATTTT. It codes for CASRILGNQPQHF.

This clone came up once. The chain joins TRBV30 to TRBJ1-2; D possibly corresponds to TRBD1 (6 bases). Germline assignment: CDR1 GTSNPN and CDR2 SVGIG (reference sequence). The ends were cut back, 3 bases at V and 2 bases at J, with 10 bases in the middle. The CDR3 covers 13 residues. The CDR3 loop reads CAWRSGVNYGYTF. The CDR3 DNA sequence: TGTGCCTGGAGGTCAGGGGTGAACTATGGCTACACCTTC.

The chain is built from TRBV9 and TRBJ2-5, with D perhaps TRBD2 (5 bases). Germline loops: CDR1 SGDLS, CDR2 YYNGEE. The CDR3 runs 12 residues. V lost 0 bases and J lost 7, with 7 bases in between. Here the CDR3 DNA reads TGTGCCAGCAGCGTAGAACGGGGGACCCAGTACTTC. Encoded protein: CASSVERGTQYF.

A few counts support this clone. J is TRBJ1-3 and V is TRBV30, with 7 bases matching TRBD1. Looked up from germline, CDR1 is GTSNPN and CDR2 is SVGIG (reference sequence). This CDR3 is 15 amino acids long. After removal of 7 bases from V and 2 bases from J, the junction contained 11 bases not matched to a gene. The CDR3 region is CAFRETGITGNTIYF. The CDR3 nucleotides are TGTGCCTTCCGTGAGACAGGGATCACTGGAAACACCATATATTTT.